The 8 T cell receptor beta chains presented below share a single source sample, sequenced in a study of T cells in Graves' hyperthyroidism and ophthalmopathy. RNA transcripts gave rise to amplified TCR beta CDR3 regions. Using the HTBI primer set, a first-round RT-PCR was run on the TCR CDR3. Each CDR3 protein is one row after TCRdb ran MiXCR on the multiplex PCR reads. In the table there are 450,000 to 600,000 distinct CDR3 sequences, just under 20% of which are singletons. Sequences were obtained from blood. These receptors came from a man aged 35 to 55 with Graves' ophthalmopathy.

This clonotype came up a few times. The CDR3 DNA is TGTGCCAGCAGCCATGACAGCTCTGGAAACACCATATATTTT. This sequence encodes CASSHDSSGNTIYF. The chain uses TRBV7-3 and TRBJ1-3, with D tentatively TRBD1 (5 bases). The ends were cut back, 5 bases at V and 0 bases at J, with 8 bases in the middle. Germline CDR1 is SGHTA and CDR2 is FQGTGA. CDR3 length: 14 amino acids.

This clonotype was counted ten times or more. The rearrangement links TRBV6-1 to TRBJ2-7; 8 bases align to TRBD1. Germline loops: CDR1 MNHNS, CDR2 SASEGT. J was trimmed by 3 bases and V by 6 bases; bases with no gene match: 4. The CDR3 spans 13 residues. The CDR3 DNA reads as TGTGCCAGCAGAACAGGGGGAGGCTACGAGCAGTACTTC. Amino acids: CASRTGGGYEQYF.

The V call is TRBV27, the J call TRBJ2-5, with D uncertain. The CDR3 consists of 15 residues. Germline V gene lookup returns CDR1 MNHEY and CDR2 SMNVEV (reference sequence). V was clipped by 0 bases and J by 5 bases, with 13 bases between them. In DNA form, the CDR3 reads TGTGCCAGCAGTTTATCGCGGCTTGCTCTGGAGACCCAGTACTTC. Encoded protein: CASSLSRLALETQYF.

There are many counts of this clonotype. The CDR3 DNA sequence: TGTGCCAGCAGTGATCCCTCTCCTTACGAGCAGTACTTC. Amino acids: CASSDPSPYEQYF. V gene TRBV2 combines with J gene TRBJ2-7; D gene uncertain. This CDR3 contains 13 residues. Germline assignment: CDR1 SNHLY and CDR2 FYNNEI. V lost 3 bases, J lost 4 bases, and 10 bases lay in between.

This clonotype has a count of ten or more. The chain has TRBV12-3 or TRBV12-4 and TRBJ1-5, with D unclear. This CDR3 is 13 amino acids long. V gave up 5 bases and J gave up 7 bases, with 12 bases separating them. The CDR3 reads CASSQRRRQPQHF. The CDR3 DNA follows: TGTGCCAGCAGTCAAAGGAGGAGACAGCCCCAGCATTTT.

The chain carries TRBV7-9 and TRBJ2-3, with TRBD2 matching over 10 bases. The CDR3 spans 14 residues. Germline V lookup: CDR1 SEHNR, CDR2 FQNEAQ (reference sequence). Germline trimming cut 5 bases from V and 5 bases from J; bases unmatched to any gene: 4. CDR3 nucleotides: TGTGCCAGCAGCCCCGGACTAGCGGTAGATACGCAGTATTTT. It translates to CASSPGLAVDTQYF.

This clonotype was seen ten or more times. V usage is TRBV27 and J usage is TRBJ2-1; possible D gene TRBD1, 6 bases. Trimming removed 7 bases at V and 0 bases at J, with 19 bases between. The length of the CDR3 is 17 residues. The germline gives CDR1 MNHEY, CDR2 SMNVEV (reference sequence). DNA of the CDR3: TGTGCCAGCACCGGGACACACTCCCCGAGCTCCTACAATGAGCAGTTCTTC. It encodes CASTGTHSPSSYNEQFF.

This clonotype was recorded a few times. This rearrangement joins TRBV6-5 to TRBJ1-3; tentatively, D is TRBD1 (5 bases). Trimming pared 0 bases from V and 0 bases from J, leaving 12 bases between. The V gene's germline CDR1 is MNHEY and CDR2 SVGAGI. The CDR3 spans 17 residues. CDR3 amino acids: CASSYSSRGSSGNTIYF. CDR3 coding DNA: TGTGCCAGCAGTTACTCGAGTCGGGGGAGCTCTGGAAACACCATATATTTT.